This T cell receptor (beta chain) originates from a study of graft-versus-host responses after intestinal transplantation. TCRdb's copy holds only in-frame clones and misses some; the assay was immunoSEQ multiplex PCR. The sample carries some 77,000 clones, approximately 90% recorded once. The CDR3 extends over 14 amino acids. V lost 5 bases, J lost 2 bases, and 3 bases stayed unmatched. Germline V lookup: CDR1 SEHNR, CDR2 FQNEAQ (reference sequence). The sequencing used PBMCs, collected 98 days after intestinal transplantation. The chain carries TRBV7-9 and TRBJ2-1, with 7 bases aligning to TRBD2. This TCR was sampled from a human patient who received an intestinal transplant, so some T cells may come from the graft donor. In DNA, the CDR3 is TGTGCCAGCAGCCTCGGACTAGCCTACAATGAGCAGTTCTTC. Amino acid sequence: CASSLGLAYNEQFF.